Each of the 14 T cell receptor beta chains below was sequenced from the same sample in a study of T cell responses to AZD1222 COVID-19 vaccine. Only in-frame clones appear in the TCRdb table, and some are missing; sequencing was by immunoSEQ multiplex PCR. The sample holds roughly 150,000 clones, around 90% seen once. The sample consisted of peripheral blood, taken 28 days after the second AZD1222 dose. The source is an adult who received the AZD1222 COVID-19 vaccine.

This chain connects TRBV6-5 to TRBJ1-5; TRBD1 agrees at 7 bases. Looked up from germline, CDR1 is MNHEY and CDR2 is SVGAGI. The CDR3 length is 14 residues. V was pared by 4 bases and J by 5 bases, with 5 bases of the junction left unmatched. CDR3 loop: CASSSDRRHQPQHF. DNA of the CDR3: TGTGCCAGCAGTTCGGACAGGCGGCATCAGCCCCAGCATTTT.

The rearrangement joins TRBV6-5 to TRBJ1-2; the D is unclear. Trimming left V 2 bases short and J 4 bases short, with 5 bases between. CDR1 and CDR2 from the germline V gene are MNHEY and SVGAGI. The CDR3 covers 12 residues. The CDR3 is CASSYGPYGYTF. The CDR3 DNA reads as TGTGCCAGCAGTTACGGACCCTATGGCTACACCTTC.

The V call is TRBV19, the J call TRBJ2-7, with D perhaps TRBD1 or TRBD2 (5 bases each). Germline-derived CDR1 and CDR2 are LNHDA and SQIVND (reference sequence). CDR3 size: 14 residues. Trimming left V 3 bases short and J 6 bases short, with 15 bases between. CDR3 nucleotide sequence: TGTGCCAGTAGTATTGGTTTGTGGGGGAGCGAGCAGTACTTC. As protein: CASSIGLWGSEQYF.

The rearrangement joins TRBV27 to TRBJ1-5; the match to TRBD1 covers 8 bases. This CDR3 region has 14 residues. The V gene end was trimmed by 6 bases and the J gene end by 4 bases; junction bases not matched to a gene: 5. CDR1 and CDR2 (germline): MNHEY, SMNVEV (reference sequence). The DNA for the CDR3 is TGTGCCAGCAGCCTCCGACAGGGGAATCAGCCCCAGCATTTT. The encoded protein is CASSLRQGNQPQHF.

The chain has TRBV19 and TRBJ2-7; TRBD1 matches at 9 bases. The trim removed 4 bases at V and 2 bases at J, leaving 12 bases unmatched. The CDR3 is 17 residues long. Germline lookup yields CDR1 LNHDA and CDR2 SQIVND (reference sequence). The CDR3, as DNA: TGTGCCAGTAGTAACCCCGGCGACAGGGGGATTCCCTACGAGCAGTACTTC. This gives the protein CASSNPGDRGIPYEQYF. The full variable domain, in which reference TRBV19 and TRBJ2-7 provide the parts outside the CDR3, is DGGITQSPKYLFRKEGQNVTLSCEQNLNHDAMYWYRQDPGQGLRLIYYSQIVNDFQKGDIAEGYSVSREKKESFPLTVTSAQKNPTAFYLCASSNPGDRGIPYEQYFGPGTRLTVT.

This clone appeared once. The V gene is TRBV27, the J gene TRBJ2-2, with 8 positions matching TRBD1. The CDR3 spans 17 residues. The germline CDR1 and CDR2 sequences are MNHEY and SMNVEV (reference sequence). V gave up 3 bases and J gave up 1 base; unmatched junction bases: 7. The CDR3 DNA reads TGTGCCAGCAGTTTCCAGGACAGGGTGGGGAACACCGGGGAGCTGTTTTTT. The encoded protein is CASSFQDRVGNTGELFF.

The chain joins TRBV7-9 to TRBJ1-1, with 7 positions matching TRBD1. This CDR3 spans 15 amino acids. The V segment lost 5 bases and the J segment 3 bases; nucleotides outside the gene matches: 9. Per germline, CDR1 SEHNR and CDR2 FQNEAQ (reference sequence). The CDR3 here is CASSRRTGVYTEAFF. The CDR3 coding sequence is TGTGCCAGCAGCCGTAGGACAGGCGTTTACACTGAAGCTTTCTTT.

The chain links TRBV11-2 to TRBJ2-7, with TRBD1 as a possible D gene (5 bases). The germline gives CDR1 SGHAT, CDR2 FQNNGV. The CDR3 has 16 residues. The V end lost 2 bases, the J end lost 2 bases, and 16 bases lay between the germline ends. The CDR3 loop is CASSLSRRAPTYEQYF. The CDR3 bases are TGTGCCAGCAGCTTATCCCGCAGGGCCCCCACCTACGAGCAGTACTTC. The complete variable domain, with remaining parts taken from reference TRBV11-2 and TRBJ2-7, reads EAGVAQSPRYKIIEKRQSVAFWCNPISGHATLYWYQQILGQGPKLLIQFQNNGVVDDSQLPKDRFSAERLKGVDSTLKIQPAKLEDSAVYLCASSLSRRAPTYEQYFGPGTRLTVT.

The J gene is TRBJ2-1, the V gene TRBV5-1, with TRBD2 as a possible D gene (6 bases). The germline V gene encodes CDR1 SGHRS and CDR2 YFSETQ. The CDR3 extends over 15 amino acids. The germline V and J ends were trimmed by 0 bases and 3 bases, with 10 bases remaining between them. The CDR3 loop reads CASSLGQGGYNEQFF. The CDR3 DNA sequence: TGCGCCAGCAGCTTGGGGCAGGGAGGCTACAATGAGCAGTTCTTC.

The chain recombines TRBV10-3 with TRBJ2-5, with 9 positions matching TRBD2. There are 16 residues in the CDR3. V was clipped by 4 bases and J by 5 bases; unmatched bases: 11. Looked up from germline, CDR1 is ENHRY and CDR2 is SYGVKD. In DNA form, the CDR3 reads TGTGCCATCAGTGCCTCTAGCGGGGCCCCGGGGGAGACCCAGTACTTC. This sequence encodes CAISASSGAPGETQYF.

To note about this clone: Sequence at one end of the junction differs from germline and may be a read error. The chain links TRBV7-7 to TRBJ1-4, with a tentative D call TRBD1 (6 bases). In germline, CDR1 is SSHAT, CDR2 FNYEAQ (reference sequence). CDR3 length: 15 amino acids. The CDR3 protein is CASSPLDRFNEKLFF. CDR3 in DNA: TGTGCTAGCAGCCCATTGGACAGATTTAATGAAAAACTGTTTTTT.

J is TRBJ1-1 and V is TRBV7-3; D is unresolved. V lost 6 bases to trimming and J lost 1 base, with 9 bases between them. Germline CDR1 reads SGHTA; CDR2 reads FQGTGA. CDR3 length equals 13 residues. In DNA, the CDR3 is TGTGCCAGCAGTTCTCAACCGAACACTGAAGCTTTCTTT. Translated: CASSSQPNTEAFF.

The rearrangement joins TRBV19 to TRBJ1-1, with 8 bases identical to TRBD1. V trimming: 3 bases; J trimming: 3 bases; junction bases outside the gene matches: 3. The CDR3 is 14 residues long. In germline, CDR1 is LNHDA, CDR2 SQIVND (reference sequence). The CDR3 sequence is CASSIAQGDTEAFF. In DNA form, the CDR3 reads TGTGCCAGTAGTATTGCACAGGGGGACACTGAAGCTTTCTTT. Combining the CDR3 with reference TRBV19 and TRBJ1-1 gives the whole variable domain DGGITQSPKYLFRKEGQNVTLSCEQNLNHDAMYWYRQDPGQGLRLIYYSQIVNDFQKGDIAEGYSVSREKKESFPLTVTSAQKNPTAFYLCASSIAQGDTEAFFGQGTRLTVV.

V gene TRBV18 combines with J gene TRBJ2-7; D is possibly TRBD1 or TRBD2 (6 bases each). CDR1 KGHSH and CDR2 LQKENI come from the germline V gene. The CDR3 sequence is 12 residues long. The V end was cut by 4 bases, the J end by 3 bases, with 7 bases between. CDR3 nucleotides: TGTGCCAGCTCACAGGGGGGCTACGAGCAGTACTTC. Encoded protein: CASSQGGYEQYF.